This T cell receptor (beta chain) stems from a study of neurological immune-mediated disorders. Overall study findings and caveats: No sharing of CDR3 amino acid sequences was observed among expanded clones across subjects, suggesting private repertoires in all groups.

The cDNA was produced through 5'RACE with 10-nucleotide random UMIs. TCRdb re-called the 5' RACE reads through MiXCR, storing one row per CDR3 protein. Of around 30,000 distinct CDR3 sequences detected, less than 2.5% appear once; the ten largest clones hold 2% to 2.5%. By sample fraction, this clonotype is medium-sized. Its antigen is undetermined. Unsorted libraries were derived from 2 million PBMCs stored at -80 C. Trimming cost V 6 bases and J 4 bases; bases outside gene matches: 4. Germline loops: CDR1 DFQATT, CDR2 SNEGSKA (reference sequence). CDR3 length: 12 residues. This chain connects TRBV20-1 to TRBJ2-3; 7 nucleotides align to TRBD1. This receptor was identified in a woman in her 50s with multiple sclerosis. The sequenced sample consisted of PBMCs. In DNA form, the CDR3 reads TGCAGTGCCCTGGGACAGTCAGATACGCAGTATTTT. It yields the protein CSALGQSDTQYF.